The next 29 T cell receptor beta chains were all read from a single sample in a study of blood T cells in healthy people across ages. Primed by a sample-barcoded 5' primer and a J-beta primer mix, a second PCR proceeded for roughly 6 to 12 cycles. MiXCR, run by TCRdb on the 5' RACE reads, gives a single entry per CDR3 protein. The table has about 1.4 million distinct CDR3 sequences, 59% seen once. The source material was blood. Source of these receptors: a man aged 18 to 35 in good health.

The J gene is TRBJ2-7, the V gene TRBV10-3; 7 bases are a match to TRBD1. The germline gives CDR1 ENHRY, CDR2 SYGVKD. The J segment lost 4 bases and the V segment lost 3 bases, leaving 12 bases of the junction unmatched. The length of the CDR3 is 16 residues. The CDR3 loop is CAISDVGTVGVYEQYF. The CDR3 DNA is TGTGCCATCAGTGATGTAGGGACAGTGGGTGTATACGAGCAGTACTTC.

In its sample, this clonotype was seen once. V is TRBV6-2 or TRBV6-3 and J is TRBJ2-2, with no clear D. The CDR3 has 13 residues. V gave up 1 base and J gave up 5 bases, with 5 bases separating them. Germline CDR1 and CDR2: MNHEY and SVGEGT. The CDR3, as DNA: TGTGCCAGCAGTTACTTCCCGACCGGGGAGCTGTTTTTT. This translates into CASSYFPTGELFF.

The rearrangement uses TRBV2 and TRBJ1-2; a possible D gene is TRBD1 (5 bases). V was clipped by 2 bases and J by 4 bases, with 14 bases between them. Germline V gene lookup returns CDR1 SNHLY and CDR2 FYNNEI. The CDR3 spans 15 residues. The CDR3 nucleotides read TGTGCCAGCAGTGAACGTGGCAGGGCTTTCTATGGCTACACCTTC. It translates to CASSERGRAFYGYTF.

This clonotype was found a few times. The V call is TRBV21-1, the J call TRBJ1-2; the table assigns TRBD1, which was not confirmed against the DNA. TRBV21-1 is a documented pseudogene. The CDR3 loop spans 18 amino acids. The CDR3, as DNA: TGTGCCAGCAGCAAAGAAATCGACAGCAGACTTTCTAACTATGGCTACACCTTC. Amino acids: CASSKEIDSRLSNYGYTF.

This clonotype was seen only once. J is TRBJ1-5 and V is TRBV18; D unresolved. The V end lost 1 base, the J end lost 4 bases, and 8 bases lay between the germline ends. The CDR3 consists of 14 residues. Germline V lookup: CDR1 KGHSH, CDR2 LQKENI. The CDR3 DNA sequence: TGTGCCAGCTCACCACAGGCGGAGAATCAGCCCCAGCATTTT. Residues: CASSPQAENQPQHF. Using reference TRBV18 and TRBJ1-5 for the parts outside the CDR3, the full variable domain is NAGVMQNPRHLVRRRGQEARLRCSPMKGHSHVYWYRQLPEEGLKFMVYLQKENIIDESGMPKERFSAEFPKEGPSILRIQQVVRGDSAAYFCASSPQAENQPQHFGDGTRLSIL.

This clonotype was picked up a small number of times. The chain has TRBV10-3 and TRBJ2-3; 7 bases line up with TRBD1. The CDR3 loop spans 15 amino acids. J lost 0 bases, V lost 6 bases, and 6 bases had no gene match. CDR1 is ENHRY and CDR2 is SYGVKD in the germline V gene. The DNA of the CDR3 is TGTGCCATCAGGCTCGACAGGGCTAGCACAGATACGCAGTATTTT. Residues: CAIRLDRASTDTQYF.

The chain couples TRBV5-1 to TRBJ1-3; D is undetermined. The V gene's germline CDR1 is SGHRS and CDR2 YFSETQ. V was trimmed by 4 bases and J by 0 bases, leaving 14 bases between them. The CDR3 spans 16 residues. The CDR3 loop is CASSPDGWSSGNTIYF. CDR3 bases: TGCGCCAGCAGCCCGGACGGCTGGAGCTCTGGAAACACCATATATTTT.

The V call is TRBV11-2, the J call TRBJ1-1, with D possibly matching TRBD1 (5 bases). Germline CDR1 and CDR2: SGHAT and FQNNGV. Trimming took off 5 bases at V and 6 bases at J, with 16 bases between the two ends. This CDR3 contains 14 residues. For the CDR3, the DNA is TGTGCCAGCAGCGGATCCAGGTCAGGGCCTGAAGCTTTCTTT. This translates into CASSGSRSGPEAFF. The variable domain in full, with the rest retrieved from reference TRBV11-2 and TRBJ1-1, is EAGVAQSPRYKIIEKRQSVAFWCNPISGHATLYWYQQILGQGPKLLIQFQNNGVVDDSQLPKDRFSAERLKGVDSTLKIQPAKLEDSAVYLCASSGSRSGPEAFFGQGTRLTVV.

The chain has TRBV2 and TRBJ1-1; D is undetermined. V lost 6 bases and J 0 bases, leaving 14 bases between the germline ends. The CDR3 is made up of 15 amino acids. Germline V gene sequence: CDR1 SNHLY, CDR2 FYNNEI. The CDR3 sequence: CASRASFGVNTEAFF. The CDR3 DNA sequence: TGTGCCAGCAGGGCCAGTTTCGGGGTGAACACTGAAGCTTTCTTT.

The chain links TRBV12-3 or TRBV12-4 to TRBJ1-2; TRBD1 might be the D (6 bases). Trimming removed 1 base from V and 1 base from J, with 16 bases in between. The CDR3 length is 17 residues. CDR3 amino acids: CASSLDGTPRVNYGYTF. Written as DNA, the CDR3 is TGTGCCAGCAGTTTAGATGGGACACCGAGAGTTAACTATGGCTACACCTTC.

Notes on this clonotype: The junction departs from germline at one end; a sequencing error may be responsible. V gene TRBV7-8 combines with J gene TRBJ1-2; D uncertain. This CDR3 is 15 amino acids long. Germline loops: CDR1 SGHVS, CDR2 FQNEAQ. CDR3 in DNA: TGTGCCAGCAGCTTAGTAGCGGCGGGCGGCTATAGCTACACCTTC. This sequence encodes CASSLVAAGGYSYTF.

For the CDR3, the DNA is TGTGCCAGCAGTTTACGGGGGGCGCGAGCCTACGAGCAGTACTTC. This encodes CASSLRGARAYEQYF. The chain has TRBV27 and TRBJ2-7; maybe TRBD2 (7 bases). V was pared by 2 bases and J by 2 bases, with 13 bases between. CDR3 length: 15 residues. Germline V gene sequence: CDR1 MNHEY, CDR2 SMNVEV (reference sequence).

This clonotype was observed a handful of times. This sequence joins TRBV6-6 and TRBJ2-5; tentatively, D is TRBD1 or TRBD2 (5 bases each). Germline values: CDR1 MNHNY, CDR2 SVGAGI (reference sequence). The V end was cut by 2 bases, the J end by 2 bases, with 12 bases between. The CDR3 spans 15 residues. The CDR3 loop reads CASSYGNEGQETQYF. The CDR3 DNA is TGTGCCAGCAGTTACGGCAACGAGGGGCAAGAGACCCAGTACTTC.

The chain is built from TRBV4-3 and TRBJ2-1; D is undetermined. Germline V gene data show CDR1 as LGHNA and CDR2 as YSLEER. Trimming left V 3 bases short and J 4 bases short, with 19 bases between. The length of the CDR3 is 17 residues. The CDR3 is CASSQDAFRNKYNEQFF. The CDR3, as DNA: TGCGCCAGCAGCCAGGACGCCTTCCGGAACAAATACAATGAGCAGTTCTTC.

The table lists this clonotype with a count of one. In DNA form, the CDR3 reads TGCGCCAGCAGCCTCATGACAGGGGGGACCTACGAGCAGTACTTC. Translating it yields CASSLMTGGTYEQYF. The chain employs TRBV4-1 and TRBJ2-4, with TRBD1 matching over 9 bases. The J call may be mistaken, given a closer DNA end match to TRBJ2-7. This CDR3 comprises 15 residues. Germline V gives CDR1 MGHRA, CDR2 YSYEKL.

This clonotype was observed a handful of times. The chain joins TRBV10-3 to TRBJ2-5; 10 nucleotides match TRBD2. The CDR3 covers 15 residues. The V and J ends lost 4 bases and 0 bases, in that order; junction bases with no gene match: 2. In germline, CDR1 is ENHRY, CDR2 SYGVKD. The CDR3 spells CAISVAGGNQETQYF. The CDR3, as DNA: TGTGCCATCAGTGTAGCGGGGGGAAACCAAGAGACCCAGTACTTC.

V usage is TRBV6-5 and J usage is TRBJ2-3; maybe TRBD1 (5 bases). The CDR3 consists of 16 residues. Trimming took 0 bases from V and 0 from J, leaving 10 bases between them. Germline V gives CDR1 MNHEY, CDR2 SVGAGI. This CDR3 reads CASSYSPGYSTDTQYF. CDR3 DNA: TGTGCCAGCAGTTACTCCCCAGGGTATAGCACAGATACGCAGTATTTT.

This rearrangement joins TRBV28 to TRBJ2-7, with 7 nucleotides matching TRBD2. Germline CDR1 MDHEN, CDR2 SYDVKM. V was pared by 2 bases and J by 6 bases, with 4 bases of the junction left unmatched. The CDR3 covers 13 residues. Written as DNA, the CDR3 is TGTGCCAGCAGTTTAAGCGGGGTATGCGAGCAGTACTTC. It is translated as CASSLSGVCEQYF.

To note about this clonotype: The conserved closing phenylalanine or tryptophan is absent in this CDR3, likely reflecting a read error. The rearrangement uses TRBV4-3 and TRBJ2-4; no reliable D call. Gene TRBJ2-7 matches the end of the DNA better, so the J call may be wrong. This CDR3 is 13 amino acids long. Looked up from germline, CDR1 is LGHNA and CDR2 is YSLEER. In DNA, the CDR3 is TGCGCCAGCAGCCAATCGTTCGACGGCGAGCAGTACTCC. Translation gives CASSQSFDGEQYS.

The chain is built from TRBV4-2 and TRBJ1-4, with D unresolved. Trimming removed 1 base from V and 12 bases from J, with 9 bases in between. The germline CDR1 and CDR2 sequences are LGHNA and YNFKEQ. The CDR3 totals 12 residues. The CDR3 coding sequence is TGTGCCAGCAGCCAAGTCATGGGTGAACTGTTTTTT. Amino acids: CASSQVMGELFF.

The CDR3 bases are TGTGCCAGCAGCTTAACATTTCGTGGGGATGGGAAGACCCAGTACTTC. The encoded protein is CASSLTFRGDGKTQYF. The chain employs TRBV7-8 and TRBJ2-4; D not resolved. The DNA end lines up better with TRBJ2-5; the J call may be wrong. This CDR3 is built from 16 residues. Germline CDR1 and CDR2: SGHVS and FQNEAQ.

V gene TRBV6-2 or TRBV6-3 combines with J gene TRBJ1-4, with D perhaps TRBD1 (6 bases). The CDR3 is 14 amino acids. Germline CDR1 is MNHEY and CDR2 is SVGEGT. Trimming removed 5 bases from V and 7 bases from J, with 14 bases in between. The CDR3 DNA reads as TGTGCCAGCAGTACGACAGGCGTCTTTGAAAAACTGTTTTTT. Its translation is CASSTTGVFEKLFF.

The chain uses TRBV2 and TRBJ2-6; no clear D gene. Germline CDR1 and CDR2: SNHLY and FYNNEI. The CDR3 totals 17 residues. Deletions cut 7 bases from V and 1 base from J, with 17 bases between. DNA of the CDR3: TGTGCCAGCACCCTTACCCCACTCAATTCTGGGGCCAACGTCCTGACTTTC. The encoded protein is CASTLTPLNSGANVLTF.

The gene calls are TRBV7-8 and TRBJ1-2, with a possible D match to TRBD1 (6 bases). Deletions cut 3 bases from V and 4 bases from J, with 12 bases between. CDR1 is SGHVS, CDR2 FQNEAQ, per germline. The CDR3 contains 14 residues. CDR3 in amino acids: CASSFRQELYGYTF. The CDR3 coding sequence is TGTGCCAGCAGCTTCAGACAGGAACTCTATGGCTACACCTTC.

V gene TRBV7-9 combines with J gene TRBJ2-3; 7 bases map to TRBD2. The V and J ends lost 2 bases and 4 bases, in that order; junction bases with no gene match: 9. The CDR3 consists of 16 residues. From germline, CDR1 is SEHNR and CDR2 FQNEAQ (reference sequence). CDR3: CASSLTSGTLADTQYF. The CDR3 bases are TGTGCCAGCAGCTTAACGAGCGGGACCCTAGCAGATACGCAGTATTTT.

V gene TRBV15 combines with J gene TRBJ2-2, with 7 nucleotides matching TRBD1. This CDR3 has 15 amino acids. From germline, CDR1 is LNHNV and CDR2 YYDKDF (reference sequence). V trimming: 0 bases; J trimming: 3 bases; junction bases outside the gene matches: 1. Here the CDR3 DNA reads TGTGCCACCAGCAGAGAAGGACAGGACACCGGGGAGCTGTTTTTT. Its translation: CATSREGQDTGELFF.

The chain links TRBV29-1 to TRBJ2-7, with TRBD1 matching 7 bases. CDR3 length equals 15 residues. The germline gives CDR1 SQVTM, CDR2 ANQGSEA. The V and J ends lost 6 bases and 6 bases, in that order; junction bases with no gene match: 17. Written as DNA, the CDR3 is TGCAGCGTAACAAACTCCGGGACAGTAACACCCGAGCAGTACTTC. Translating it yields CSVTNSGTVTPEQYF.

The V call is TRBV5-5, the J call TRBJ2-5; 7 bases are a match to TRBD1. The CDR3 has 16 amino acids. With V trimmed by 0 bases and J by 4 bases, 9 bases remained unmatched. CDR1 is SGHKS and CDR2 is YYEKEE in the germline V gene (reference sequence). This CDR3 is CASSLAKYTGAETQYF. The CDR3 nucleotides read TGTGCCAGCAGCTTGGCCAAATATACAGGGGCAGAGACCCAGTACTTC.

The V and J genes are TRBV4-1 and TRBJ2-1; D gene ambiguous. Trimming removed 1 base at V and 5 bases at J, with 12 bases between. The CDR3 is 15 residues long. In germline, CDR1 is MGHRA, CDR2 YSYEKL. CDR3 in amino acids: CASSQVGWSDNEQFF. CDR3 coding DNA: TGCGCCAGCAGCCAAGTGGGGTGGAGTGACAATGAGCAGTTCTTC.